These T cell receptor beta chains were read from a single sample in a study of CD8+ T cells in alopecia areata. Profiling relied on immunoSEQ multiplex PCR, and the TCRdb table lists in-frame clones only, not all of them. This table holds 150,000 or so clones, about 86% found once. Sequencing was performed on CD8+ T cells sorted from blood, taken at week 4, from a patient treated with tofacitinib. The receptors shown here come from a human donor with alopecia areata. The CDR3 runs from the conserved cysteine through the conserved F or W. The D gene is left open where the match is weak. Expanded clones are given a class, and other clones once, few, many or no size at all.

clone size,J gene,D gene,CDR3 length,V gene,CDR3 protein,CDR3 DNA
once,TRBJ2-1,TRBD1,15,TRBV5-4,CASSLVGTGFDEQFF,TGTGCCAGCAGCTTAGTCGGGACAGGGTTTGATGAGCAGTTCTTC
NA,TRBJ2-7,NA,11,TRBV6-5,CASSLWDEQYF,TGTGCCAGCAGCTTGTGGGACGAGCAGTACTTC
NA,TRBJ1-5,NA,15,TRBV15,CATSRDGQPNQPQHF,TGTGCCACCAGCAGAGACGGCCAGCCCAATCAGCCCCAGCATTTT
NA,TRBJ2-7,NA,14,TRBV6-6,CASRPGTQFYEQYF,TGTGCCAGCAGACCCGGGACACAGTTCTACGAGCAGTACTTC
NA,TRBJ2-1,TRBD1,12,TRBV11-1,CASSNDRGEQFF,TGTGCCAGCAGCAACGACAGGGGGGAGCAGTTCTTC
NA,TRBJ2-7,TRBD1,12,TRBV4-1,CASSRTGYEQYF,TGCGCCAGCAGCAGGACAGGGTACGAGCAGTACTTC
few,TRBJ2-2,NA,17,TRBV6-1,CASSEVEGETYTGELFF,TGTGCCAGCAGTGAAGTCGAGGGGGAGACGTACACCGGGGAGCTGTTTTTT
NA,TRBJ2-7,TRBD1,13,TRBV29-1,CSVPGQGAYEQYF,TGCAGCGTTCCGGGACAGGGGGCCTACGAGCAGTACTTC
NA,TRBJ2-3,TRBD1,15,TRBV18,CASSLRDRRTDTQYF,TGTGCCAGCTCACTCCGGGACAGGCGCACAGATACGCAGTATTTT
NA,TRBJ2-1,NA,12,TRBV7-9,CASRPGLNEQFF,TGTGCCAGCAGGCCAGGGTTGAATGAGCAGTTCTTC
NA,TRBJ1-5,NA,14,TRBV27,CASSLTREGQPQHF,TGTGCCAGCAGTTTAACCAGGGAAGGTCAGCCCCAGCATTTT
few,TRBJ1-1,NA,11,TRBV10-3,CAIGGGTEAFF,TGTGCCATCGGGGGAGGAACTGAAGCTTTCTTT
NA,TRBJ2-3,TRBD2,14,TRBV29-1,CSVDGLADTDTQYF,TGCAGCGTGGACGGACTAGCGGACACAGATACGCAGTATTTT
NA,TRBJ2-7,TRBD1,12,TRBV6-1,CASSEGGDREDF,TGTGCCAGCAGTGAAGGGGGGGACAGGGAGGACTTC
NA,TRBJ2-3,NA,16,TRBV7-6,CASSLEVRGSTDTQYF,TGTGCCAGCAGCTTAGAGGTGCGCGGTAGCACAGATACGCAGTATTTT
NA,TRBJ2-7,TRBD1,14,TRBV7-6,CASSPHRGTYEQYF,TGTGCCAGCAGCCCCCACAGGGGAACCTACGAGCAGTACTTC
once,TRBJ1-1,TRBD1,14,TRBV7-9,CASSSAGGVKEAFF,TGTGCCAGCAGCTCGGCAGGGGGGGTAAAGGAAGCTTTCTTT
NA,TRBJ2-3,NA,15,TRBV4-1,CASSQAWAGTDTQYF,TGCGCCAGCAGCCAAGCTTGGGCAGGGACAGATACGCAGTATTTT
few,TRBJ2-2,NA,11,TRBV14,CASTDTGELFF,TGTGCCAGCACCGACACCGGGGAGCTGTTTTTT
few,TRBJ2-7,TRBD2,12,TRBV29-1,CSASGGPYEQYF,TGCAGCGCCAGCGGGGGCCCTTACGAGCAGTACTTC
NA,TRBJ2-7,NA,14,TRBV27,CASSPGTAPYEQYF,TGTGCCAGCAGTCCCGGGACGGCCCCCTACGAGCAGTACTTC
NA,TRBJ1-1,NA,14,TRBV7-3,CASSSTDSNTEAFF,TGTGCCAGCAGCTCAACGGACAGCAACACTGAAGCTTTCTTT
NA,TRBJ2-7,NA,11,TRBV11-2,CASSLNYEQYF,TGTGCCAGCAGCCTAAACTACGAGCAGTACTTC
NA,TRBJ2-2,NA,15,TRBV30,CAWRGDRSNTGELFF,TGTGCCTGGAGGGGCGACAGGTCGAACACCGGGGAGCTGTTTTTT
NA,TRBJ2-2,NA,12,TRBV9,CASSQDTGELFF,TGTGCCAGCAGCCAAGATACCGGGGAGCTGTTTTTT
NA,TRBJ2-5,NA,13,TRBV29-1,CSVRGSGQETQYF,TGCAGCGTCAGGGGCAGTGGTCAAGAGACCCAGTACTTC
few,TRBJ2-7,NA,15,TRBV30,CAWSAAGAILGEQYF,TGTGCCTGGAGTGCCGCGGGGGCCATTCTTGGCGAGCAGTACTTC
once,TRBJ2-1,TRBD2,19,TRBV29-1,CSVEPLGLAGPHSYNEQFF,TGCAGCGTTGAGCCCCTCGGACTAGCGGGACCCCACTCCTACAATGAGCAGTTCTTC
NA,TRBJ2-7,NA,15,TRBV5-1,CASSLAGGNLYEQYF,TGCGCCAGCAGCTTGGCCGGCGGGAACCTCTACGAGCAGTACTTC
NA,TRBJ1-6,NA,14,TRBV2,CASSERWGPGALHF,TGTGCCAGCAGTGAAAGGTGGGGGCCAGGGGCCCTCCACTTT
NA,TRBJ2-7,NA,14,TRBV10-2,CASSGVREVYEQYF,TGCGCCAGCAGTGGGGTCAGGGAGGTGTACGAGCAGTACTTC
NA,TRBJ2-1,NA,17,TRBV4-1,CASSQDLGSGSYNEQFF,TGCGCCAGCAGCCAAGATCTCGGGAGTGGCTCCTACAATGAGCAGTTCTTC
few,TRBJ1-3,NA,14,TRBV28,CASSFGVTGNTIYF,TGTGCCAGCAGTTTCGGGGTAACCGGAAACACCATATATTTT
NA,TRBJ2-3,TRBD2,15,TRBV9,CASSVGGGASDTQYF,TGTGCCAGCAGCGTAGGCGGGGGGGCCTCAGATACGCAGTATTTT
NA,TRBJ2-7,TRBD1,15,TRBV4-1,CASSQDGTGPYEQYF,TGCGCCAGCAGCCAAGATGGGACAGGGCCCTACGAGCAGTACTTC
once,TRBJ2-1,TRBD1,17,TRBV2,CASSEAPRDRGFNEQFF,TGTGCCAGCAGTGAAGCCCCCCGGGACAGGGGGTTCAATGAGCAGTTCTTC
NA,TRBJ2-7,NA,11,TRBV14,CASSQGLEQYF,TGTGCCAGCAGCCAAGGCCTGGAGCAGTACTTC
NA,TRBJ2-3,TRBD2,16,TRBV19,CASSLLSGSSTDTQYF,TGTGCCAGTAGCCTCCTTAGCGGGAGTTCAACAGATACGCAGTATTTT
NA,TRBJ2-7,TRBD1,19,TRBV29-1,CSVEDLGTGGDRGPYEQYF,TGCAGCGTTGAAGATCTCGGGACAGGGGGCGATAGGGGGCCCTACGAGCAGTACTTC
NA,TRBJ2-7,TRBD1,16,TRBV4-1,CASSHDYRGQYYEQYF,TGCGCCAGCAGCCATGATTACAGGGGGCAATATTACGAGCAGTACTTC
NA,TRBJ2-1,TRBD2,15,TRBV4-1,CASSQVSGRGDEQFF,TGCGCCAGCAGCCAAGTCAGCGGGAGAGGCGATGAGCAGTTCTTC
once,TRBJ2-7,NA,13,TRBV4-1,CASSQGLEYEQYF,TGCGCCAGCAGCCAGGGGTTGGAATACGAGCAGTACTTC
NA,TRBJ2-5,NA,18,TRBV27,CASSLFPPVQGQVRTQYF,TGTGCCAGCAGTTTATTCCCTCCGGTTCAGGGGCAAGTGCGGACCCAGTACTTC
NA,TRBJ1-6,TRBD1,14,TRBV30,CAWSVTGGNSPLHF,TGTGCCTGGAGTGTAACAGGGGGGAATTCACCCCTCCACTTT
few,TRBJ2-1,NA,14,TRBV29-1,CSVSKGSSYNEQFF,TGCAGCGTTTCCAAGGGGAGCTCCTACAATGAGCAGTTCTTC
NA,TRBJ2-7,NA,16,TRBV7-9,CASSKSQQQKRYEQYF,TGTGCCAGCAGCAAGTCACAGCAGCAGAAAAGGTACGAGCAGTACTTC
once,TRBJ2-7,TRBD2,17,TRBV30,CAWSVAFGGGNSYEQYF,TGTGCCTGGAGTGTCGCTTTTGGCGGGGGAAACTCCTACGAGCAGTACTTC
NA,TRBJ2-1,NA,17,TRBV4-2,CASSQGSGISSYNEQFF,TGTGCCAGCAGCCAAGGGAGCGGTATAAGCTCCTACAATGAGCAGTTCTTC
NA,TRBJ1-1,NA,15,TRBV29-1,CSVEAIEGYGAEAFF,TGCAGCGTTGAAGCCATTGAGGGATACGGGGCTGAAGCTTTCTTT
NA,TRBJ2-5,NA,14,TRBV5-6,CASSLGLGQETQYF,TGTGCCAGCAGCTTGGGTTTAGGCCAGGAGACCCAGTACTTC